This T cell receptor (beta chain) was sequenced for a study of regulatory T cells in long-lasting Graves disease (dated by TCRdb to 2020 to 2022). The study in broad terms: In the newly diagnosed Graves' disease group, patients had been taking antithyroid drugs for less than 3 months. Patients with persistent Graves' disease were compared with patients with newly diagnosed Graves' disease using TCR sequencing and RNA sequencing of peripheral blood. The study was registered as a clinical trial and conducted in China. A total of about 33 samples underwent TCR sequencing: about 13 from persistent and approximately 20 from newly diagnosed Graves' disease patients. Results and caveats for the whole study, not just this receptor: Compared with newly diagnosed patients, patients with persistent Graves' disease had lower TCR Shannon entropy and fewer highly expanded clones, which suggests clonal expansion. Because the primary lesion, thyroid tissue, could not be accessed, the study looked at peripheral blood alone. Patients with persistent disease shared more public clonotypes (approximately 2,500) than newly diagnosed patients did (nearly 1,000). The authors noted that the small sample size was a limitation that may lower accuracy. Persistent disease showed preferential use of TRBV28, TRBJ1-2 and TRBJ2-5, whereas newly diagnosed disease favored TRBV20-1 and TRBJ2-1. Only the TCR beta chain was sequenced and analyzed.

Library prep was done by multiplex PCR. For sequencing, an Illumina HiSeq 4000 was employed. iRepertoire HTBI primers and Arm-PCR amplification of CDR3 regions were used to construct TCR beta libraries. Before sequencing, the PCR products underwent gel purification. The original methods were these. Across samples, 60 to 80 TRBV and 15 or so TRBJ segments were identified and used for gene usage analysis of CDR3 amino acid clonotypes. COPE and FqMerger were used to merge filtered high-quality paired reads into contigs. BLAST was used to align contigs to IMGT TRBV, TRBD and TRBJ reference genes, with CDR3 defined following IMGT. Clonotypes above 0.1% frequency were classified as highly expanded clones. Shannon entropy served as the measure of repertoire diversity, while the Gini coefficient captured V-J evenness. Clonotypes shared by more than one individual were considered public. TCRdb reworked the public reads: Q25 trimming with fastp, MiXCR clone assembly, productive beta chains retained. Each record represents a unique CDR3 protein, reported with the most common genes and DNA among its rows. The authors' filters were not applied to this entry. Within this sample are around 320,000 distinct CDR3 sequences, with around 15% of them counted one time only. Together, the top ten hold 30% of the sample.

The CDR3 covers 14 residues, taking in both the cysteine and the phenylalanine. The kept DNA is CDR3 alone, 42 bases in frame from the first base. The germline ends are 8 bases apart after V is trimmed by 3 bases and J by 0 bases. Taken with the paper, the label for time point translates to: newly diagnosed GD, antithyroid drugs for less than 3 months. RNA was extracted from PBMCs in TRIzol for both TCR sequencing and RNA sequencing. The diagnosis of Graves' disease was made according to American Thyroid Association guidelines. Patients for the study were recruited at an endocrinology department in Xi'an, China. From each patient, approximately 10 milliliters of peripheral blood was collected into an EDTA anticoagulant tube. Ficoll Paque Plus density gradient separation was used to isolate PBMCs, and no additional T cell sorting was done. RNA quality was checked with an Agilent 2100 Bioanalyzer and agarose gel, and concentration with a NanoDrop 2000.

This clonotype has a count of ten or more. Its target antigen remains unknown. Per-base qualities were not stored, and no clone one base away is much larger. These data were likewise used in another study, on T cells in Graves' hyperthyroidism and ophthalmopathy. Drawing on the second study: Graves' hyperthyroidism was defined as stable when no progression to ophthalmopathy occurred over 18 months of follow-up. Hyperthyroidism patients were newly diagnosed, with disease duration under 2 months, and aged 18 to 65 years. Any patient with an uncontrolled infection, another autoimmune disease, pregnancy or lactation was excluded. Diagnoses were based on clinical symptoms, serum thyroxine and TRAb, thyroid ultrasound and orbital computed tomography. For the first round of RT-PCR on the TCR CDR3, the HTBI primer set was used together with the Qiagen OneStep RT-PCR kit. Most expanded thyroid clonotypes (frequency above 0.001) were also found in blood, which suggests that blood repertoires may mirror thyroid immune responses. Ophthalmopathy was separated from stable hyperthyroidism by a 13 V-J signature model, with approximately 89% sensitivity and 81% to 82% specificity obtained in cross-validation and 80%/75% obtained in testing. In validation, the model predicted progression to ophthalmopathy a median of roughly six months before onset, with 65% to 71% sensitivity and 72.22% specificity. To identify distinguishing TCR V-J signatures, a discovery cohort of 100 patients was used, comprising 43 with Graves' ophthalmopathy and 57 with stable Graves' hyperthyroidism. Whether ophthalmopathy could be predicted prospectively was tested in an independent validation cohort made up of about 18 hyperthyroidism patients plus 17 patients who later progressed to ophthalmopathy. The 100 or so discovery patients were divided at random into training and test sets in a 7:3 ratio. In about 6 Graves' hyperthyroidism patients, the study also compared T-cell repertoires from thyroid tissue with T-cell repertoires from blood. After sampling, hyperthyroidism patients received methimazole starting at 30 mg daily, and ophthalmopathy patients received high-dose intravenous methylprednisolone. Libraries were constructed in a second round of multiplex PCR, after which size selection and purification were carried out. Libraries were sequenced paired-end with 100 bp reads on an Illumina HiSeq2000. Raw data were processed with SOAPnuke, discarding reads with adapters, uncalled bases, mean Phred below 15, or no exact constant-primer or identifier match. COPE v1.2.5 was used to merge high-quality paired reads, and clonotypes were defined as unique nucleotide sequences. MiTCR v1.1 was used to align the clonotypes against IMGT TRBV, TRBD and TRBJ reference segments. Analysis was restricted to V-J combinations with a frequency above 0.0001, which covered roughly 99% of repertoires. A TCS score was defined as the ratio of F50 (clonal expansion) to E x V (chaos), with BLOSUM62-based TCRdist applied between CDR3 peptides within each V-J. Welch's t-statistics and random forest reduced 500 to 550 V-J features to roughly 13, which were used in a naive Bayes classifier (R e1071). No statistical method was used to fix the sample size in advance, and group allocation was not hidden from the investigators. The paper describes TCR Vbeta CDR3 sequencing of 135 peripheral blood samples, made up of around 41 ophthalmopathy patients, over 70 hyperthyroidism patients and approximately 17 progressor patients.

The starting material was peripheral blood mononuclear cells (PBMCs), obtained at new diagnosis, from a patient treated with antithyroid drugs. The sequence is built from TRBV12-3 or TRBV12-4 and TRBJ1-2; TRBD1 is a possible D gene, resting on 5 matching bases. The sequence came from a man in his forties with Graves disease. Donor details come from another sample of the same person, matched by shared clones. Here is the DNA: TGTGCCAGCAGTTTGGGGACCGCTAACTATGGCTACACCTTC. Its protein reads: CASSLGTANYGYTF.